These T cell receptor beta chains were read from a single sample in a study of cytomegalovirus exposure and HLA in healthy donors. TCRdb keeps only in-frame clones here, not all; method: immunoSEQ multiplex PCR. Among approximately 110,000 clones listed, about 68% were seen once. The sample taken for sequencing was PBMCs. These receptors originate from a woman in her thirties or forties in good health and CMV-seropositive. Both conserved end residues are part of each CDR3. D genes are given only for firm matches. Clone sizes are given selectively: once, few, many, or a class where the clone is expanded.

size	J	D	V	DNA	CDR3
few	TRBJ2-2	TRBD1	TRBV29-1	TGCAGCGTTGAATCTACAGGGGGCCCCGGGGAGCTGTTTTTT	CSVESTGGPGELFF
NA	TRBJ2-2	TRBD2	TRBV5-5	TGTGCCAGCAGCGGGGGGGCGAACACCGGGGAGCTGTTTTTT	CASSGGANTGELFF
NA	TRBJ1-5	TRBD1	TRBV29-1	TGCAGCGTCCGCAGGGGGAACAATCAGCCCCAGCATTTT	CSVRRGNNQPQHF
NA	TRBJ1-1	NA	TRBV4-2	TGTGCCAGCAGCCCTTTTGGGAGGGAGGCTGAAGCTTTCTTT	CASSPFGREAEAFF
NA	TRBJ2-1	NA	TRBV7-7	TGTGCTAGCAGCCCGGACTATGGCAATGAGCAGTTCTTC	CASSPDYGNEQFF
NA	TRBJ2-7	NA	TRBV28	TGTGCCAGCAGTCCCGGGACTCCATTCTACGAGCAGTACTTC	CASSPGTPFYEQYF
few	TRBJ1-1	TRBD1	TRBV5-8	TGTGCCAGCAGCCCAGGGACAGGGTTCCCTGAAGCTTTCTTT	CASSPGTGFPEAFF
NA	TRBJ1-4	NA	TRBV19	TGTGCCAGTAGGAAACAGGGAGTTAATGAAAAACTGTTTTTT	CASRKQGVNEKLFF
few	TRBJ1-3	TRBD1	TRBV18	TGTGCCAGCTCACCATATCAGGGGGCGCCTGGAAACACCATATATTTT	CASSPYQGAPGNTIYF
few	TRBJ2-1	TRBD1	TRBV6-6	TGTGCCAGCAAGGAGACAGGGGGCTATCGGAATGAGCAGTTCTTC	CASKETGGYRNEQFF
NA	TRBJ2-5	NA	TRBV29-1	TGCAGCGTTGAAGACCAGGACAGTTTCTGGACCCAGTACTTC	CSVEDQDSFWTQYF
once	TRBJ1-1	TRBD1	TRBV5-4	TGTGCCAGCAGCTTGGACGCCGGGACAGCGAACACTGAAGCTTTCTTT	CASSLDAGTANTEAFF
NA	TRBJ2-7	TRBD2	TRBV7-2	TGTGCCAGCAGCTTAGGGCTAGCGGGGAAGTCCTACGAGCAGTACTTC	CASSLGLAGKSYEQYF
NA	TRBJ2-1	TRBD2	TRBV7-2	TGTGCCAGCAGCCTCTTGACTAGCGGGGGGGCAAGAGGGGAGCAGTTCTTC	CASSLLTSGGARGEQFF
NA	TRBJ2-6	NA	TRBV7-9	TGTGCCAGCACGGACAGTAGCTTCTCTGGGGCCAACGTCCTGACTTTC	CASTDSSFSGANVLTF
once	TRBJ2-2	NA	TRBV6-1	TGTGCCAGCAGCCGCGGGTGGGATACCGGGGAGCTGTTTTTT	CASSRGWDTGELFF
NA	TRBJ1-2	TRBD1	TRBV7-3	TGTGCCAGCAGCTTAATACAGGGGGCGAAGATCGGCTATGGCTACACCTTC	CASSLIQGAKIGYGYTF
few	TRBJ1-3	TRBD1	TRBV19	TGTGCCAGTAGTACCTACCACAGGGGTGGAAACACCATATATTTT	CASSTYHRGGNTIYF
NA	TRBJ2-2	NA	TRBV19	TGTGCCAGTAGTCCCCAGAAGAACACCGGGGAGCTGTTTTTT	CASSPQKNTGELFF
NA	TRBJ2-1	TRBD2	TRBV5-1	TGCGCCAGCAGCAGGACTAGCGGGGCTTCCTACAATGAGCAGTTCTTC	CASSRTSGASYNEQFF
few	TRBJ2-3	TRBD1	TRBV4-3	TGCGCCAGCAGCCAAGATCTAGTCGGACAGGGTCGGACAGATACGCAGTATTTT	CASSQDLVGQGRTDTQYF
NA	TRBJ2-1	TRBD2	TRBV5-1	TGCGCCAGCAGCTTGTTCGAGCGGGGCCCCTACAATGAGCAGTTCTTC	CASSLFERGPYNEQFF
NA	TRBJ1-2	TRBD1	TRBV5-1	TGCGCCAGCAGCTTTGGGGACAGCACCTATGGCTACACCTTC	CASSFGDSTYGYTF
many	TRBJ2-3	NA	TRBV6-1	TGTGCCAGCAGGCCCCCAGGTGGGACAGATACGCAGTATTTT	CASRPPGGTDTQYF
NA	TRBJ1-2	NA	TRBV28	TGTGCCAGCAGTTCACCAGGGGCTAACTATGGCTACACCTTC	CASSSPGANYGYTF
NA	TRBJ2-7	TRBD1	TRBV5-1	TGCGCCAGCAGCCCCGGGACAGATTACGGAGAGCAGTACTTC	CASSPGTDYGEQYF
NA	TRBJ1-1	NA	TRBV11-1	TGTGCCAGCAGTTTTAGGAGCACTGAAGCTTTCTTT	CASSFRSTEAFF
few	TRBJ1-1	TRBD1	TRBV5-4	TGTGCCAGCAGCCCCCGGGACAGGGATGAGACTGAAGCTTTCTTT	CASSPRDRDETEAFF
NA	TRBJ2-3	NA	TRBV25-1	TGTGCCAGCTGCAGGGGAACAGATACGCAGTATTTT	CASCRGTDTQYF
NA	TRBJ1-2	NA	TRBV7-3	TGTGCCAGCAGCTTAAACCCGGTGAGCCGTTATGGCTACACCTTC	CASSLNPVSRYGYTF
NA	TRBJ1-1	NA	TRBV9	TGTGCCAGCAGCGTAGAAGCTGGGGCCGAAGCTTTCTTT	CASSVEAGAEAFF
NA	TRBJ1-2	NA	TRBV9	TGTGCCAGCAGCGTAGTCCCCGGACAGAATGGCTACACCTTC	CASSVVPGQNGYTF
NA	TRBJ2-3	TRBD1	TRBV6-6	TGTGCCAGCAGTTCCCGGACAGGGCAAACAGATACGCAGTATTTT	CASSSRTGQTDTQYF
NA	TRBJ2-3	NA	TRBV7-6	TGTGCCAGCAGCACTCCCACAGATACGCAGTATTTT	CASSTPTDTQYF
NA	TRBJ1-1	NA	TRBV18	TGTGCCAGCTCATTATGGAAGGAGGGGACTGAAGCTTTCTTT	CASSLWKEGTEAFF
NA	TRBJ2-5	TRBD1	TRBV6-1	TGTGCCAGCAGTGACCGTGGACAGGCCCAAGAGACCCAGTACTTC	CASSDRGQAQETQYF
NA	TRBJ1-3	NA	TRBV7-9	TGTGCCAGCAGCTTAGCCGGGACATATGGAAACACCATATATTTT	CASSLAGTYGNTIYF
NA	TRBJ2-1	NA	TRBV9	TGTGCCAGCAGTCGTAGAGGACTGGACTCCTACAATGAGCAGTTCTTC	CASSRRGLDSYNEQFF
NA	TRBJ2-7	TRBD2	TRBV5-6	TGTGCCAGCAGCTTTACCAGCGGGAGATCCGTACCCTACGAGCAGTACTTC	CASSFTSGRSVPYEQYF
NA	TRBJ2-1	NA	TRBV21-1	TGTGCCACCGAACGGGGGGCCACCTACAATGAGCAGTTCTTC	CATERGATYNEQFF
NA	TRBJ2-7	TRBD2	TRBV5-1	TGCGCCAGCAGCTTGACTAGCGGGATTCCGACCTACGAGCAGTACTTC	CASSLTSGIPTYEQYF
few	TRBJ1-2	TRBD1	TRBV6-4	TGTGCCAGCAGTGAAGGATCGTCAGGGGGCCATGGCTACACCTTC	CASSEGSSGGHGYTF
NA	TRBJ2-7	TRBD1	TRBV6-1	TGTGCCAGCAGTGCAGAACAGGGGGCATCCTACGAGCAGTACTTC	CASSAEQGASYEQYF
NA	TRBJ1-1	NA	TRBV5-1	TGCGCCAGCAGCTTGGCCGGTGAATGGCAGGGTCAGACTGAAGCTTTCTTT	CASSLAGEWQGQTEAFF